The following is a TCR beta chain sequence with its context. Its specific antigen is unknown. No qualities accompany the bases; no much larger clone lies one base away. From a lookup of the germline V gene, CDR1 and CDR2 are SGHTA and FQGNSA. Including the terminal cysteine and phenylalanine, the CDR3 comprises 17 residues. CDR3 DNA only is kept here, 51 bases in frame from base 1. V drops 6 bases and J drops 1 base, leaving 21 bases in between. These data originate in a study of neurological immune-mediated disorders (dated by TCRdb to the late 2010s). A note on the overall study: Peripheral blood TCR-beta repertoires from HTLV-I-associated myelopathy (HAM/TSP) patients, multiple sclerosis patients and healthy controls were compared by UMI-based sequencing. Longitudinal samples, technical triplicates and paired sorted CD4+ and CD8+ T-cell subsets, alongside PBMC samples, were included among the roughly 100 TCR-beta libraries. The cohort comprised around 70 subjects: roughly 15 HAM/TSP patients, 34 multiple sclerosis patients and 20 or so healthy controls. Study-wide findings and limitations: Across subjects, expanded clones never shared an identical CDR3 amino acid sequence, which suggests that the TCR-beta repertoires in every group were private. TCR clonal expansion was highest in HAM/TSP patients and lowest in MS patients, with MS patients falling below even healthy controls.

For unsorted PBMC libraries, 2 million PBMCs were used after storage in RNAlater at -80 degrees C until RNA extraction. Peripheral blood was subjected to Ficoll-Hypaque density gradient centrifugation to isolate PBMCs, which were then cryopreserved in liquid nitrogen. To synthesize cDNA, template-switch 5'RACE was performed with a primer carrying a 10-nucleotide random unique molecular identifier so that each TCR transcript was tagged. Every sequencing run yielded over 170 million TCR-beta sequences covering 15-18 subjects. The RNeasy kit was used to extract total RNA. The KAPA Real-time Library Amplification kit was used to amplify TCR-beta VDJ regions with primers for the TCR constant region and the 5'RACE anchor. Sample indexes and Illumina adaptors were added in a first PCR, and a second PCR then increased library yield. After Ampure bead purification, the TCR product of roughly 650 bp was size-selected on a 2% E-gel SizeSelection system. Library quality was checked on a Bioanalyzer, concentration was measured with Qubit, and libraries were quantified with the Kapa Library Quantification kit before pooling. An Illumina HiSeq 2500 sequenced the libraries paired-end 2 x 150 bp. To increase sequence diversity, roughly 24-31% phiX was spiked into each library pool. Per the source publication's procedure: Quality-filtered reads were processed with the UMI-based MiGEC pipeline, which removed over 75% of raw TCR sequences during error correction. IMGT germline references were used for aligning VDJ genes, and each clonotype was defined as a unique CDR3 amino acid sequence together with its V-J genes. Clonal expansion, Shannon diversity, and CDR3 relatedness (CalcPairwiseDistances, ClusterSamples) were evaluated with VDJtools, and phylogenetic trees were built with CLCbio workbench. A clone was classed as expanded if it had 8 or more unique UMIs, a cutoff based on coefficient-of-variation modelling across technical triplicates. TCRdb handled the public reads itself, with Q25 trimming in fastp and clone calling in MiXCR, and kept productive beta chains. For every CDR3 protein sequence, its rows merge into one entry that carries the most common genes and DNA. These V and J calls rely on TCRdb rather than the paper's analysis. This sample gives about 50,000 distinct CDR3 sequences in total; under 13% of them show up just once. The ten biggest clones cover about 5.4% of the sample.

The sequence was collected from a man between 65 and 85 years old with HTLV-1-associated myelopathy (HAM/TSP). The chain is assembled from TRBV7-2 and TRBJ1-1; the D gene is perhaps TRBD1, from 5 matching bases. The sequenced sample was PBMCs. The nucleotides are TGTGCCAGCAGTTCGCAGAGTGGGGGGTGGGGGAACACTGAAGCTTTCTTT. This codes for CASSSQSGGWGNTEAFF.